This TCR beta chain was retrieved from a study of shared clonotypes between healthy human individuals. Trimming left V 5 bases short and J 2 bases short, with 10 bases between. CDR1 is SGHAT and CDR2 is FQNNGV in the germline V gene. This CDR3 spans 13 amino acids. Assay used: immunoSEQ multiplex PCR; TCRdb lists only in-frame clones, some missing. The table records 1.4 million to 1.5 million clones, roughly 97% of them present only once. The chain carries TRBV11-2 and TRBJ2-7; D remains ambiguous. The material sequenced was naive CD4+ T cells sorted from blood. This sample's subset: CD45RA+ positively selected. The sequence derives from a man between 25 and 39 years old in good health. The chain's CDR3 is CASSRHTAYEQYF. For the CDR3, the DNA is TGTGCCAGCAGCCGACATACAGCCTACGAGCAGTACTTC.